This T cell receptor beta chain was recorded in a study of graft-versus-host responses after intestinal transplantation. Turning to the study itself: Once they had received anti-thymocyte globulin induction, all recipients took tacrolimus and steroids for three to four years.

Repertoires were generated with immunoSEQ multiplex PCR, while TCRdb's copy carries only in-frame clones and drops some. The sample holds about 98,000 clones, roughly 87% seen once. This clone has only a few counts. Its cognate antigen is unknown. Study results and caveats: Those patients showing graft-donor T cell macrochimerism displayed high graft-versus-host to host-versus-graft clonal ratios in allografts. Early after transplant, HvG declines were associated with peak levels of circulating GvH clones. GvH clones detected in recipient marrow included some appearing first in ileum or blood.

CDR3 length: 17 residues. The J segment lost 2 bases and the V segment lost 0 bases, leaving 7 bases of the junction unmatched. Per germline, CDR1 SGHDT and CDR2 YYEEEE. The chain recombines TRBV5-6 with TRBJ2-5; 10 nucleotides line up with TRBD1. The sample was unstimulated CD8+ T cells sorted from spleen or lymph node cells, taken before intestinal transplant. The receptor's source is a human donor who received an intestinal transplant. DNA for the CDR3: TGTGCCAGCAGCTTGGGCGGTGGGACAGGGGTACAAGAGACCCAGTACTTC. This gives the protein CASSLGGGTGVQETQYF.